The T cell receptor beta chain under discussion was sequenced for a study of tumor-infiltrating lymphocytes in primary liver carcinoma. Unsorted whole blood supplied the blood RNA, and germline DNA was isolated too. Note on this clonotype: This is likely a read error, given that the CDR3 carries no conserved phenylalanine or tryptophan at its end.

Per the germline V gene, CDR1 is MNHNY and CDR2 is SVGAGI (reference sequence). The CDR3 sequence is 14 residues long. J lost 5 bases, V lost 5 bases, and 5 bases had no gene match. A constant-region primer served to make TCR beta cDNA from roughly 500 ng total RNA. Construction of TCR beta libraries relied on three successive nested multiplex PCR rounds employing slightly modified ARM-PCR. Forward primers for TRBV1-TRBV30 and a C-beta reverse primer served the first two PCR rounds, at about 10 cycles each. From the multiplex PCR reads, TCRdb called clonotypes with MiXCR, one entry per CDR3 protein. The sample includes 310,000 or so distinct CDR3 sequences, 50% to 60% of them seen just once.

This receptor was taken from a woman younger than 45 with primary liver carcinoma and hepatitis B virus infection. The chain combines TRBV6-6 with TRBJ2-1, with 8 bases lining up with TRBD2. The sequenced material came from peripheral blood. The CDR3: CASSGSGGDNEQFI. CDR3 sequence (DNA): TGTGCCAGCAGTGGGTCGGGGGGGGACAATGAGCAGTTCATC.